This T cell receptor (beta chain) was retrieved from a study of shared clonotypes between healthy human individuals. Into CD45RA+ naive and CD45RA-negative memory subsets, the CD4+ cells were split. Here immunoSEQ multiplex PCR was the method, and the copy in TCRdb shows in-frame clones only, minus some. The sample yields roughly 2,500,000 clones, 93% seen once. Per germline, CDR1 KGHSH and CDR2 LQKENI. After removal of 3 bases from V and 4 bases from J, the junction contained 7 bases not matched to a gene. There are 15 residues in the CDR3. This clonotype was sampled from a man younger than 35 in good health. Some clones in this sample may be carry-over from other donors' samples. The specimen sequenced was naive CD4+ T cells from PBMCs. The subset was: CD45RA+ positively selected. This chain connects TRBV18 to TRBJ2-5; TRBD1 aligns across 8 bases. The CDR3 DNA sequence: TGTGCCAGCTCACCGTTCGAGACAGGGGCAGAGACCCAGTACTTC. Translating gives CASSPFETGAETQYF.